The next 26 T cell receptor beta chains were all read from a single sample in a study of shared clonotypes between healthy human individuals. Assay used: immunoSEQ multiplex PCR; TCRdb lists only in-frame clones, some missing. The sample yields roughly 1,500,000 clones, roughly 98.5% seen once. Material for sequencing was naive CD4+ T cells sorted from blood. Documented subset: CD45RA+ positively selected. These receptors were taken from a man in his thirties or forties in good health.

The chain is built from TRBV18 and TRBJ2-7; 7 bases map to TRBD1. The CDR3 sequence is 15 residues long. Looked up from germline, CDR1 is KGHSH and CDR2 is LQKENI. The V and J ends lost 3 bases and 3 bases, in that order; junction bases with no gene match: 8. CDR3 sequence reads: CASSPPARGNYEQYF. CDR3 DNA: TGTGCCAGCTCACCTCCGGCCAGGGGGAACTACGAGCAGTACTTC.

J is TRBJ2-2 and V is TRBV7-9, with D maybe TRBD2 (6 bases). Germline CDR1 is SEHNR and CDR2 is FQNEAQ (reference sequence). V lost 5 bases to trimming and J lost 2 bases, with 18 bases between them. The CDR3 is 17 residues long. CDR3 nucleotide sequence: TGTGCCAGCAGCCACGACTTGGGCGGGGTAAACACCGGGGAGCTGTTTTTT. This encodes CASSHDLGGVNTGELFF.

The chain recombines TRBV16 with TRBJ1-5; D is ambiguous. From germline, CDR1 is KGHSY and CDR2 FQNENV. The V end was cut by 2 bases, the J end by 3 bases, with 5 bases between. The CDR3 spans 13 residues. The CDR3 here is CASSQVPNQPQHF. The CDR3 bases are TGTGCCAGCAGCCAAGTCCCCAATCAGCCCCAGCATTTT.

In DNA form, the CDR3 reads TGTGCCAGCAGGGCTCCCGGAACCTACGAGCAGTACTTC. Encoded protein: CASRAPGTYEQYF. This rearrangement joins TRBV28 to TRBJ2-7; no firm D call. V lost 6 bases and J lost 2, with 11 bases in between. There are 13 residues in the CDR3. In germline, CDR1 is MDHEN, CDR2 SYDVKM.

The chain carries TRBV7-9 and TRBJ2-1; 11 nucleotides agree with TRBD2. Losses at the gene ends were 7 bases for V and 8 bases for J; bases not matched to a gene: 10. This CDR3 comprises 15 residues. CDR1 and CDR2 from the germline V gene are SEHNR and FQNEAQ (reference sequence). In nucleotides, the CDR3 is TGTGCCAGCAACCTTACTAGCGGGAGAGGGTATGAGCAGTTCTTC. Translating it yields CASNLTSGRGYEQFF.

The chain carries TRBV5-4 and TRBJ1-1, with 7 nucleotides matching TRBD1. J gave up 1 base and V 3 bases, and 3 bases lay outside the gene matches. Germline V gene lookup returns CDR1 SGHNT and CDR2 YYREEE (reference sequence). The CDR3 spans 14 residues. CDR3: CASSSTGRNTEAFF. CDR3 sequence (DNA): TGTGCCAGCAGCTCGACAGGGAGGAACACTGAAGCTTTCTTT.

The chain joins TRBV5-1 to TRBJ1-5; D remains ambiguous. The V gene lost 3 bases and the J gene lost 10 bases, with 11 bases spanning the gap. This CDR3 is 12 amino acids long. The germline CDR1 and CDR2 sequences are SGHRS and YFSETQ. The DNA of the CDR3 is TGCGCCAGCAGCTCTGACTATGGTCCCCAGCATTTT. This encodes CASSSDYGPQHF.

The chain employs TRBV27 and TRBJ2-2; 9 bases agree with TRBD1. The V gene end was trimmed by 5 bases and the J gene end by 4 bases; junction bases not matched to a gene: 5. Per germline, CDR1 MNHEY and CDR2 SMNVEV (reference sequence). This CDR3 has 15 residues. CDR3 protein: CASSNRQGGTGELFF. CDR3 nucleotide sequence: TGTGCCAGCAGTAACCGACAGGGGGGCACCGGGGAGCTGTTTTTT.

V usage is TRBV30 and J usage is TRBJ1-5; D uncertain. Germline loops: CDR1 GTSNPN, CDR2 SVGIG (reference sequence). This CDR3 is 13 amino acids long. Trimming left V 2 bases short and J 0 bases short, with 5 bases between. CDR3 residues: CAWSLNSNQPQHF. The CDR3 DNA reads TGTGCCTGGAGTCTTAATAGCAATCAGCCCCAGCATTTT.

The chain couples TRBV28 to TRBJ2-7, with 8 bases lining up with TRBD2. Germline V gives CDR1 MDHEN, CDR2 SYDVKM. Losses at the gene ends were 5 bases for V and 1 base for J; bases not matched to a gene: 16. The CDR3 extends over 18 amino acids. CDR3 DNA: TGTGCCAGCAGTCCGCACCCCGGATCTACTAGCGGATCCTACGAGCAGTACTTC. This codes for CASSPHPGSTSGSYEQYF.

This clone was detected a few times. The sample holds other DNA sequences that translate to the same CDR3. The chain combines TRBV18 with TRBJ2-5; D is ambiguous. V was clipped by 3 bases and J by 5 bases, with 7 bases between them. CDR3 size: 12 residues. From germline, CDR1 is KGHSH and CDR2 LQKENI. The DNA for the CDR3 is TGTGCCAGCTCACCGGAAGGTGAGACCCAGTACTTC. This codes for CASSPEGETQYF.

This chain joins TRBV7-9 and TRBJ1-5, with D possibly matching TRBD1 (5 bases). The CDR3 totals 12 residues. Trimming took 4 bases from V and 7 from J, leaving 8 bases between them. Germline CDR1 is SEHNR and CDR2 is FQNEAQ (reference sequence). This CDR3 reads CASSSQGQPQHF. The CDR3, as DNA: TGTGCCAGCAGCTCCCAGGGCCAGCCCCAGCATTTT.

The rearrangement links TRBV5-4 to TRBJ1-2; D ambiguous. The germline V and J ends were trimmed by 2 bases and 6 bases, with 11 bases remaining between them. The CDR3 is made up of 13 amino acids. Germline V lookup: CDR1 SGHNT, CDR2 YYREEE (reference sequence). DNA for the CDR3: TGTGCCAGCAGCTTAGACCCTCAGAATGGCTACACCTTC. This codes for CASSLDPQNGYTF.

The rearrangement joins TRBV11-2 to TRBJ2-5; TRBD1 agrees at 8 bases. V was clipped by 4 bases and J by 2 bases; unmatched bases: 9. CDR3 length: 16 amino acids. CDR1 and CDR2 from the germline V gene are SGHAT and FQNNGV. CDR3 coding DNA: TGTGCCAGCAGCTCTTGGACAGGGATGGGGCAAGAGACCCAGTACTTC. This translates into CASSSWTGMGQETQYF.

The chain has TRBV6-6 and TRBJ1-5, with unresolved D. The CDR3 runs 12 residues. Looked up from germline, CDR1 is MNHNY and CDR2 is SVGAGI (reference sequence). V lost 8 bases and J lost 9, with 14 bases in between. CDR3 amino acids: CASWEAMGPQHF. The CDR3 DNA reads as TGTGCCAGCTGGGAAGCAATGGGGCCCCAGCATTTT.

This clone came up many times. The chain employs TRBV5-3 and TRBJ2-3, with 9 positions matching TRBD1. TRBV5-3 is annotated as an ORF whose role is uncertain. V shed 4 bases, J shed 2 bases, and the junction held 14 bases outside the gene matches. This CDR3 is built from 18 residues. The CDR3 nucleotides are TGTGCCAGAAGCCACGACAGGGGGAAACTTCGAGACACAGATACGCAGTATTTT. Its translation: CARSHDRGKLRDTDTQYF.

The chain employs TRBV30 and TRBJ1-1, with D uncertain. CDR3 length: 13 residues. Germline V gene lookup returns CDR1 GTSNPN and CDR2 SVGIG (reference sequence). V lost 4 bases and J lost 1, with 10 bases in between. CDR3 bases: TGTGCCTGGATCCCAGAGGGGAACACTGAAGCTTTCTTT. Translating gives CAWIPEGNTEAFF.

The chain combines TRBV2 with TRBJ2-6; tentative D call: TRBD2 (5 bases). Trimming left V 6 bases short and J 1 base short, with 10 bases between. Germline V gene data show CDR1 as SNHLY and CDR2 as FYNNEI. The CDR3 is 15 residues long. The CDR3 protein is CASSGLRSGANVLTF. CDR3 DNA: TGTGCCAGCAGCGGACTCCGTTCTGGGGCCAACGTCCTGACTTTC.

The chain carries TRBV5-4 and TRBJ2-3; no clear D. The CDR3 is 14 amino acids. Germline CDR1 is SGHNT and CDR2 is YYREEE (reference sequence). V was shortened by 5 bases and J by 1 base, with 11 bases between the two germline ends. CDR3 nucleotide sequence: TGTGCCAGCAGGGAAGACTTCCGCACAGATACGCAGTATTTT. Translating it yields CASREDFRTDTQYF.

The V call is TRBV5-4, the J call TRBJ2-1; 12 bases are a match to TRBD1. J gave up 4 bases and V 3 bases, and 5 bases lay outside the gene matches. Germline V gene lookup returns CDR1 SGHNT and CDR2 YYREEE (reference sequence). This CDR3 spans 16 amino acids. The CDR3 sequence: CASSSRDRGQYNEQFF. The CDR3 DNA is TGTGCCAGCAGCTCCCGGGACAGGGGGCAATACAATGAGCAGTTCTTC. Full variable domain (remainder filled in from reference TRBV5-4 and TRBJ2-1): ETGVTQSPTHLIKTRGQQVTLRCSSQSGHNTVSWYQQALGQGPQFIFQYYREEENGRGNFPPRFSGLQFPNYSSELNVNALELDDSALYLCASSSRDRGQYNEQFFGPGTRLTVL.

As to this clone: Within the sample, other DNA sequences also encode this same CDR3. This chain joins TRBV5-1 and TRBJ2-2; unclear D gene. Germline CDR1 and CDR2: SGHRS and YFSETQ. The CDR3 is 15 residues long. The V gene lost 2 bases and the J gene lost 1 base, with 9 bases spanning the gap. The CDR3 region has the DNA TGCGCCAGCAGCTTAGGCGGAAAGAACACCGGGGAGCTGTTTTTT. Translation: CASSLGGKNTGELFF.

This chain connects TRBV14 to TRBJ1-4; 8 bases map to TRBD1. Germline V gene lookup returns CDR1 SGHDN and CDR2 FVKESK. Trimming at V came to 0 bases and at J to 9 bases, leaving 3 bases not matched to a gene. This CDR3 spans 14 amino acids. The CDR3, as DNA: TGTGCCAGCAGCCAAGATCCCAGGGGGCAAAAACTGTTTTTT. Protein sequence: CASSQDPRGQKLFF. The full variable domain, in which reference TRBV14 and TRBJ1-4 provide the parts outside the CDR3, is EAGVTQFPSHSVIEKGQTVTLRCDPISGHDNLYWYRRVMGKEIKFLLHFVKESKQDESGMPNNRFLAERTGGTYSTLKVQPAELEDSGVYFCASSQDPRGQKLFFGSGTQLSVL.

CDR3 region: CASSSSGGSHEQYF. The DNA of the CDR3 is TGTGCCAGCTCCTCGTCGGGGGGGTCCCACGAGCAGTACTTC. The V call is TRBV18, the J call TRBJ2-7, with TRBD2 identical over 8 bases. The V and J ends lost 6 bases and 5 bases, in that order; junction bases with no gene match: 9. The length of the CDR3 is 14 residues. The V gene's germline CDR1 is KGHSH and CDR2 LQKENI.

This chain links TRBV10-2 with TRBJ1-1; the D gene is possibly TRBD1 (6 bases). Deletions cut 5 bases from V and 5 bases from J, with 9 bases between. The germline CDR1 and CDR2 sequences are WSHSY and SAAADI. The CDR3 is made up of 12 amino acids. The CDR3 is CASSNTGTEAFF. The DNA of the CDR3 is TGCGCCAGCAGTAACACAGGGACTGAAGCTTTCTTT.

This clone came up once. The chain couples TRBV11-2 to TRBJ2-7; TRBD2 might be the D (5 bases). The germline V and J ends were trimmed by 1 base and 0 bases, with 13 bases remaining between them. CDR1 SGHAT and CDR2 FQNNGV come from the germline V gene. The CDR3 loop spans 16 amino acids. CDR3 in DNA: TGTGCCAGCAGCTTAGTAGGGTTCGGGAACTCCTACGAGCAGTACTTC. This gives the protein CASSLVGFGNSYEQYF.

The chain joins TRBV7-2 to TRBJ1-2; D not resolved. Germline V gene lookup returns CDR1 SGHTA and CDR2 FQGNSA. With 7 bases removed from V and 5 bases from J, the gap between germline ends came to 8 bases. The CDR3 sequence is 11 residues long. Here the CDR3 reads CASTLLYGYTF. CDR3 coding DNA: TGTGCCAGCACCCTCCTGTATGGCTACACCTTC.